This TCR beta chain is drawn from a study of blood T cell repertoires in COVID-19. Across the whole study: The origin of the acute and convalescent COVID-19 samples was the United States, Italy and Spain. Sources were T cells, B-cell-depleted T cells, or PBMCs; the material itself was cDNA or gDNA.

The CDR3 runs 16 residues. The authors' processing: Estimates of nucleated cell counts were drawn from the amplification of reference gene primers. Only in-frame clones appear in the TCRdb table, and some are missing; sequencing was by immunoSEQ multiplex PCR. D and trimming were read from the DNA, whereas the V and J calls and clone size are those reported in that table. The sample lists under 95,000 clones, roughly nine tenths occurring once. The genes are TRBV21-1 and TRBJ2-2; the D segment call TRBD1 is taken from the table without a DNA check. TRBV21-1 is a documented pseudogene. Sequenced: peripheral blood. The clonotype was recovered from a man between 50 and 59 years old with COVID-19, enrolled during active disease. CDR3 DNA sequence: TGTGCCAGCAGCAAAAGGGGCGATCCGAACACCGGGGAGCTGTTTTTT. This translates into CASSKRGDPNTGELFF.